Presented here are 25 T cell receptor beta chains from one specimen sequenced in a study of blood T cell repertoires in COVID-19. Sequencing was performed with immunoSEQ multiplex PCR; in TCRdb, only in-frame clones are kept and a portion is missing. The table has about 240,000 clones, around 83% seen once. Sequenced sample: peripheral blood. The receptors come from a woman aged 55-69 years with active or convalescent COVID-19.

This chain links TRBV6-6 with TRBJ2-2; 14 nucleotides agree with TRBD2. V gave up 11 bases and J gave up 3 bases; unmatched junction bases: 8. Germline CDR1 and CDR2: MNHNY and SVGAGI (reference sequence). There are 16 residues in the CDR3. CDR3 sequence: CAALGTSGGYTGELFF. The CDR3 bases are TGTGCCGCCCTGGGGACTAGCGGGGGTTACACCGGGGAGCTGTTTTTT.

The genes are TRBV30 and TRBJ1-1; D call uncertain. Trimming cost V 0 bases and J 5 bases, with 13 bases left between them. Germline CDR1 GTSNPN, CDR2 SVGIG (reference sequence). There are 14 residues in the CDR3. CDR3: CAWSVQSPGTEAFF. Written as DNA, the CDR3 is TGTGCCTGGAGTGTACAGAGCCCGGGGACTGAAGCTTTCTTT.

Concerning this clone itself: Mismatch with germline at one junction end may stem from a read error. Other nucleotide sequences in the sample specify the same CDR3. V usage is TRBV4-1 and J usage is TRBJ1-6; perhaps TRBD1 as D (5 bases). Per germline, CDR1 MGHRA and CDR2 YSYEKL. The CDR3 sequence is 16 residues long. The CDR3 bases are TGCGCCAGCAGCCAGGCTCAGGGAGCGGGAAATTCACCCCTTCACTTT. Its protein is CASSQAQGAGNSPLHF.

The chain links TRBV10-3 to TRBJ2-7; TRBD1 matches 8 bases. Germline trimming cut 3 bases from V and 6 bases from J; bases unmatched to any gene: 7. The length of the CDR3 is 14 residues. Germline CDR1 reads ENHRY; CDR2 reads SYGVKD. DNA for the CDR3: TGTGCCATCAGTGAACGGACAGGGCGATCCGAGCAGTACTTC. Protein sequence: CAISERTGRSEQYF.

This chain links TRBV27 with TRBJ1-1; no clear D. Germline V gene data show CDR1 as MNHEY and CDR2 as SMNVEV (reference sequence). V lost 1 base and J 1 base, leaving 7 bases between the germline ends. CDR3 size: 14 residues. DNA for the CDR3: TGTGCCAGCAGTTTATTCCGCGGGAACACTGAAGCTTTCTTT. It yields the protein CASSLFRGNTEAFF.

The V call is TRBV6-5, the J call TRBJ2-7, with a weak D call TRBD1 (5 bases). The CDR3 sequence is 15 residues long. Trimming cost V 8 bases and J 4 bases, with 21 bases left between them. Germline-derived CDR1 and CDR2 are MNHEY and SVGAGI. The CDR3 nucleotides are TGTGCCAGCCGACGTCGTGAGGATGCAGGGTACGAGCAGTACTTC. Translating it yields CASRRREDAGYEQYF.

This clone was seen only once. J is TRBJ2-7 and V is TRBV5-1; 11 bases align to TRBD1. Losses at the gene ends were 0 bases for V and 5 bases for J; bases not matched to a gene: 4. The V gene's germline CDR1 is SGHRS and CDR2 YFSETQ. This CDR3 spans 15 amino acids. CDR3 DNA sequence: TGCGCCAGCAGCTTGGCAGGACAGGGGGCCAACGAGCAGTACTTC. It codes for CASSLAGQGANEQYF.

The gene calls are TRBV6-7 and TRBJ2-4; 10 bases line up with TRBD1. TRBV6-7 has ORF status, its function being uncertain. There are 16 residues in the CDR3. Trimming removed 0 bases from V and 6 bases from J; junction bases left unmatched: 5. The DNA for the CDR3 is TGTGCCAGCAGTTACTCCCCCGGGACAGGGGTAAACATTCAGTACTTC. Translation gives CASSYSPGTGVNIQYF.

The chain recombines TRBV5-1 with TRBJ1-4; no definite D call. The CDR3 is made up of 14 amino acids. Germline V lookup: CDR1 SGHRS, CDR2 YFSETQ. Trimming cost V 0 bases and J 4 bases, with 7 bases left between them. The CDR3 DNA reads as TGCGCCAGCAGCTTGGGCAGTAATAATGAAAAACTGTTTTTT. Protein sequence: CASSLGSNNEKLFF.

This chain connects TRBV4-3 to TRBJ1-2; D possibly corresponds to TRBD1 (5 bases). CDR3 length: 13 residues. V lost 2 bases to trimming and J lost 7 bases, with 11 bases between them. Germline CDR1 is LGHNA and CDR2 is YSLEER. The CDR3 DNA sequence: TGCGCCAGCAGCCAAAATTGGGGGGGTGGCTACACCTTC. It encodes CASSQNWGGGYTF.

This clone was recorded only once. The chain is built from TRBV19 and TRBJ1-1; no reliable D call. The germline gives CDR1 LNHDA, CDR2 SQIVND (reference sequence). CDR3 length: 15 residues. V lost 3 bases and J 4 bases, leaving 15 bases between the germline ends. CDR3 protein: CASSIPNLRGTEAFF. The CDR3 nucleotides read TGTGCCAGTAGTATCCCAAATTTGCGGGGCACTGAAGCTTTCTTT.

The chain is built from TRBV7-9 and TRBJ2-2; no reliable D call. The V gene's germline CDR1 is SEHNR and CDR2 FQNEAQ (reference sequence). Trimming took 0 bases from V and 5 from J, leaving 7 bases between them. The CDR3 totals 14 residues. The CDR3 protein is CASSLASHTGELFF. In DNA, the CDR3 is TGTGCCAGCAGCTTAGCCAGTCATACCGGGGAGCTGTTTTTT.

The chain has TRBV6-6 and TRBJ2-2; a possible D gene is TRBD1 (6 bases). CDR3 length: 16 amino acids. CDR1 and CDR2 from the germline V gene are MNHNY and SVGAGI (reference sequence). Trimming left V 0 bases short and J 6 bases short, with 14 bases between. This CDR3 is CASSYSSRGYAGELFF. The CDR3 bases are TGTGCCAGCAGTTACTCGAGCAGGGGCTACGCCGGGGAGCTGTTTTTT.

The V gene is TRBV7-9, the J gene TRBJ1-1; tentatively, D is TRBD1 (6 bases). CDR1 SEHNR and CDR2 FQNEAQ come from the germline V gene (reference sequence). The V gene lost 5 bases and the J gene lost 1 base, with 11 bases spanning the gap. The CDR3 has 14 residues. DNA of the CDR3: TGTGCCAGCAGCCCACAGGGCTCGAACACTGAAGCTTTCTTT. Protein sequence: CASSPQGSNTEAFF.

V and J are TRBV6-6 and TRBJ2-5; 12 bases are a match to TRBD2. CDR1 is MNHNY, CDR2 SVGAGI, per germline (reference sequence). This CDR3 comprises 16 residues. The trim removed 6 bases at V and 1 base at J, leaving 6 bases unmatched. CDR3 region: CASSRGLAGFQETQYF. The DNA for the CDR3 is TGTGCCAGCAGCCGAGGACTAGCGGGGTTCCAAGAGACCCAGTACTTC.

This clone appeared a single time. This sequence joins TRBV4-1 and TRBJ2-3; D may be TRBD1 (5 bases). Looked up from germline, CDR1 is MGHRA and CDR2 is YSYEKL. The CDR3 extends over 16 amino acids. Trimming pared 1 base from V and 1 base from J, leaving 12 bases between. Here the CDR3 DNA reads TGCGCCAGCAGCCAAGGCAGGGTAGGCGGCACAGATACGCAGTATTTT. Its translation: CASSQGRVGGTDTQYF.

There are a few counts of this clone. The chain employs TRBV5-4 and TRBJ1-2; no definite D call. Germline loops: CDR1 SGHNT, CDR2 YYREEE (reference sequence). V was cut by 5 bases and J by 5 bases, with 16 bases left in between. The CDR3 has 14 residues. CDR3 protein: CASRKAGTAYGYTF. The CDR3 nucleotides read TGTGCCAGCAGAAAGGCGGGAACAGCTTATGGCTACACCTTC.

V is TRBV19 and J is TRBJ1-3; 7 nucleotides agree with TRBD1. The length of the CDR3 is 16 residues. Trimming removed 4 bases from V and 4 bases from J; junction bases left unmatched: 10. The germline gives CDR1 LNHDA, CDR2 SQIVND (reference sequence). The chain's CDR3 is CASSTIPDRLGNTIYF. The CDR3 coding sequence is TGTGCCAGTAGTACCATCCCGGACAGGTTGGGAAACACCATATATTTT.

The rearrangement links TRBV9 to TRBJ1-2, with 10 nucleotides matching TRBD1. The CDR3 runs 15 residues. Germline values: CDR1 SGDLS, CDR2 YYNGEE. The ends lost 0 bases at V and 4 bases at J; junction bases unmatched: 3. This chain's CDR3 is CASSVGRTGGYGYTF. For the CDR3, the DNA is TGTGCCAGCAGCGTAGGCCGGACAGGGGGCTATGGCTACACCTTC.

A word on this clone: Other DNA sequences in the same sample also yield this CDR3. The chain couples TRBV7-7 to TRBJ2-3; 7 nucleotides match TRBD2. V shed 3 bases and J 3 bases; nucleotides not matched to a gene: 3. Germline V gene lookup returns CDR1 SSHAT and CDR2 FNYEAQ (reference sequence). The length of the CDR3 is 14 residues. The DNA of the CDR3 is TGTGCCAGCAGCTTGACGGGAGGAACAGATACGCAGTATTTT. Protein: CASSLTGGTDTQYF.

The genes are TRBV7-2 and TRBJ2-7; 10 positions match TRBD2. The V and J ends lost 5 bases and 2 bases, in that order; junction bases with no gene match: 9. From germline, CDR1 is SGHTA and CDR2 FQGNSA. This CDR3 has 16 residues. The CDR3 region is CASSQYGTSGAYEQYF. CDR3 DNA sequence: TGTGCCAGCAGCCAATACGGTACTAGCGGGGCCTACGAGCAGTACTTC.

The chain links TRBV21-1 to TRBJ2-7; TRBD1, the D gene given by the table, was not confirmed from the DNA. TRBV21-1 is an annotated pseudogene. The CDR3 extends over 17 amino acids. CDR3 coding DNA: TGTGCCAGCAGCCCTACATTGTCGGGACAGGGACATATCGAGCAGTACTTC. Translated: CASSPTLSGQGHIEQYF.

The V and J genes are TRBV2 and TRBJ2-5; the match to TRBD1 covers 10 bases. V dropped 7 bases and J dropped 5; count of bases not matched to a gene: 7. The germline V gene encodes CDR1 SNHLY and CDR2 FYNNEI. The CDR3 consists of 14 residues. The CDR3 region has the DNA TGTGCCAGCAACAGACAGGGGGCTTGGGAGACCCAGTACTTC. It is translated as CASNRQGAWETQYF.

The DNA for the CDR3 is TGCGCCAGCAGCCCCATGGCAGGGTATAATCAGCCCCAGCATTTT. Residues: CASSPMAGYNQPQHF. The V call is TRBV5-1, the J call TRBJ1-5; TRBD1 is a possible D gene (5 bases). Germline-derived CDR1 and CDR2 are SGHRS and YFSETQ. CDR3 length: 15 residues. Trimming stripped 4 bases from V and 4 bases from J, with 15 bases between.

V usage is TRBV4-1 and J usage is TRBJ2-5, with 9 bases lining up with TRBD2. Germline CDR1 reads MGHRA; CDR2 reads YSYEKL. Trimming cost V 1 base and J 1 base; bases outside gene matches: 10. The CDR3 extends over 18 amino acids. CDR3 residues: CASSQGFQSGGPQETQYF. Here the CDR3 DNA reads TGCGCCAGCAGCCAAGGCTTCCAAAGCGGGGGGCCCCAAGAGACCCAGTACTTC.